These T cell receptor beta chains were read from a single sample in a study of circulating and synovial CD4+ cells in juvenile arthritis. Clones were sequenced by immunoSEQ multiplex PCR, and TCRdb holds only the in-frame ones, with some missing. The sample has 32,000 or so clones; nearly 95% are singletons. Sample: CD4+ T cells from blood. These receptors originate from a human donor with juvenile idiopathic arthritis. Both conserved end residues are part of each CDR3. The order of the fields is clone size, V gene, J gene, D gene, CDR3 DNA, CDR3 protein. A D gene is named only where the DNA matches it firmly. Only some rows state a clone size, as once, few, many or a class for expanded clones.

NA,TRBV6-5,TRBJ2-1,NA,TGTGCCAGCAGCTATACCCAGGGGGGCCTCAATGAGCAGTTCTTC,CASSYTQGGLNEQFF
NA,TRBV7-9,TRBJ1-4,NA,TGTGCCAGCAGCTTAGCGGCAGGGTCAGGTGAAAAACTGTTTTTT,CASSLAAGSGEKLFF
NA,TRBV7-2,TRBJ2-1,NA,TGTGCCAGCAGCTACGGGGGCAATGAGCAGTTCTTC,CASSYGGNEQFF
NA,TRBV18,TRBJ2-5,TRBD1,TGTGCCAGCTCACAACTACAGGGGAATGAAGAGACCCAGTACTTC,CASSQLQGNEETQYF
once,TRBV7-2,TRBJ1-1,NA,TGTGCCAGCAGACAGACAGAGAACACTGAAGCTTTCTTT,CASRQTENTEAFF
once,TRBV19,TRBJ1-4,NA,TGTGCCAGTAGTATCCAGGGAACGGCTAATGAAAAACTGTTTTTT,CASSIQGTANEKLFF
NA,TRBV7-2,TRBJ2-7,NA,TGTGCCAGCAGCTTTTTGCCTTTCCCCTACGAGCAATACTTC,CASSFLPFPYEQYF
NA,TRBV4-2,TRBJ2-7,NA,TGTGCCAGCAGCCAAGGAACTTCTCAGGGGCACGAGCAGTACTTC,CASSQGTSQGHEQYF
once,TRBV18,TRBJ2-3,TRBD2,TGTGCCAGCTCACTAGCGGGGAGAGGAGCGGATACGCAGTATTTT,CASSLAGRGADTQYF
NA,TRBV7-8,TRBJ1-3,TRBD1,TGTGCCAGCAGCTCTGACAGGGCTGGAAACACCATATATTTT,CASSSDRAGNTIYF
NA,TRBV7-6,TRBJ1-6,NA,TGTGCCAGCAGCTCACAGGGTCTTAATTCCCCCCTCCACTTT,CASSSQGLNSPLHF
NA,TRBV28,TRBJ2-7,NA,TGTGCCAGCAGCCTCTACGGCGAGCAGTACTTC,CASSLYGEQYF
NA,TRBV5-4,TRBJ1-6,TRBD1,TGTGCCAGCAGCTTACAGGGGCCTAATTCCCCCCTCCACTTT,CASSLQGPNSPLHF
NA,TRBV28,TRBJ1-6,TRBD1,TGTGCCAGCAGTTTGGGGGACAGAGATAATTCACCCCTCCACTTT,CASSLGDRDNSPLHF
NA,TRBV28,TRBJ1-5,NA,TGTGCCACCCGGGGAAAATATTTCAATCAGCCCCAGCATTTT,CATRGKYFNQPQHF
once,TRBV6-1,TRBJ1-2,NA,TGTGCCAGCAGCCCAGACAGTCCCTATGGCTACACCTTC,CASSPDSPYGYTF
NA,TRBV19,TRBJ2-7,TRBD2,TGTGCCAGCGGCGGGAGGGCTTCCGAGCAGTACTTC,CASGGRASEQYF
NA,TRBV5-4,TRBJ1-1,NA,TGTGCCAGCAGCTTGAAAGACAGAGAAGCTTTCTTT,CASSLKDREAFF
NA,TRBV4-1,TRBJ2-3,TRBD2,TGCGCCAGCAGCCAGGAGTCTAGCGGGGGGCCCCCAGATACGCAGTATTTT,CASSQESSGGPPDTQYF
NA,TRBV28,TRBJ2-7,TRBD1,TGTGCCAGCAGTTCGGGACAGGTGTACGAGCAGTACTTC,CASSSGQVYEQYF
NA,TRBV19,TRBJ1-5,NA,TGTGCCAGTACCCAGAGAGCTTGGACAGCCTTATATAGCAATCAGCCCCAGCATTTT,CASTQRAWTALYSNQPQHF
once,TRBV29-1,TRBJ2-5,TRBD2,TGCAGCGTTGAAGGGGCGGGAGAAAACCAAGAGACCCAGTACTTC,CSVEGAGENQETQYF
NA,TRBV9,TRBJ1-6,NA,TGTGCCAGCAGCGCGGACAGTTTCTCCTATAATTCACCCCTCCACTTT,CASSADSFSYNSPLHF
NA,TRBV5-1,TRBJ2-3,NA,TGCGCCAGCAGCTTGGTTTCGAAGTTGTCTCTAGCAGCTAGCACAGATACGCAGTATTTT,CASSLVSKLSLAASTDTQYF
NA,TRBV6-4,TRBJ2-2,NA,TGTGCCAGCAGATCATCCCCCACCGGGGAGCTGTTTTTT,CASRSSPTGELFF